This TCR beta chain was profiled in a study of identical twins. Study-wide points: Less excess twin sharing appeared in beta out-of-frame sequences.

In regard to this clonotype: No antigen is known for it.

TCRdb passed the 5' RACE reads through MiXCR, listing each CDR3 protein once. The repertoire holds 500,000 to 600,000 distinct CDR3 sequences, with around 20% as singletons. These data also featured in a second study, about T cells expressing NK-cell markers.

This TCR was sampled from a woman aged 18-29 years in good health. Sequencing input: CD4+ T cells sorted from blood.

The CDR3 DNA is TGCAGTGCTTCCGGGACAGGAACCTACGAGCAGTACTTC. Translating it yields CSASGTGTYEQYF. This chain uses TRBV20-1 with TRBJ2-7; 8 bases line up with TRBD1. CDR3 length: 13 residues. Germline V gene sequence: CDR1 DFQATT, CDR2 SNEGSKA (reference sequence). Losses at the gene ends were 5 bases for V and 2 bases for J; bases not matched to a gene: 5.